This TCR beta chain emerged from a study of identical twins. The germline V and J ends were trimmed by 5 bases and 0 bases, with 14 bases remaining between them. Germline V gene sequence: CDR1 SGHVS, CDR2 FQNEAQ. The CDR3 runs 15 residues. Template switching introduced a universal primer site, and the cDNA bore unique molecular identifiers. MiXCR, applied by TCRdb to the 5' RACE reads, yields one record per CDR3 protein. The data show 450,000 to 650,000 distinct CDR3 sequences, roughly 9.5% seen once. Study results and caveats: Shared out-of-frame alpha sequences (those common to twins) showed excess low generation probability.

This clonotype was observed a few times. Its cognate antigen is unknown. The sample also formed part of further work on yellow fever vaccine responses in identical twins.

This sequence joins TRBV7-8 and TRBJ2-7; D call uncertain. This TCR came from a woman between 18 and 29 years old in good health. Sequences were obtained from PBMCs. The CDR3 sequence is CASSPSTRNSYEQYF. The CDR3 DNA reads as TGTGCCAGCAGCCCGAGTACTCGTAACTCCTACGAGCAGTACTTC.